Listed below are T cell receptor beta chains from one sample, sequenced in a study of T cells expressing NK-cell markers. TCRdb re-analyzed the 5' RACE reads; it lists each CDR3 protein once, without DNA. The specimen's table records a few hundred thousand distinct CDR3 sequences. Specimen: blood T cells: a sorted CD56 or NKG2C T cell subset, CD4+ or CD8+ T cells, or bulk PBMC T cells (not recorded which). The receptors were gathered from a man aged 18-69 years in good health. Each CDR3 is given with its conserved first and last residue.

>TRBV12-3/TRBV12-4|17|TRBJ1-5
CASSSRQGKNSNQPQHF
>TRBV15|15|TRBJ2-7
CATREDREATYEQYF
>TRBV7-8|14|TRBJ1-3
CASAWSPSGNTIYF
>TRBV9|16|TRBJ2-5
CASSRSGTGSQETQYF
>TRBV6-5|15|TRBJ2-7
CASSYIQHGTYEQYF
>TRBV6-1|15|TRBJ2-5
CASRRHSGLQETQYF
>TRBV7-6|16|TRBJ1-1
CASSLGISGEDTEAFF
>TRBV2|15|TRBJ1-6
CASSSSGSYNSPLHF
>TRBV11-1|14|TRBJ1-6
CASSLQGTDSPLHF
>TRBV20-1|13|TRBJ1-2
CSAPRDVNYGYTF
>TRBV19|16|TRBJ2-7
CASSVRRDRASYEQYF
>TRBV12-3/TRBV12-4|15|TRBJ2-1
CASSSRWGGHNEQFF
>TRBV28|14|TRBJ2-1
CASSFMGFYNEQFF
>TRBV6-1|14|TRBJ1-5
CASSFGPSNQPQHF
>TRBV19|12|TRBJ1-2
CASSIAVSGYTF
>TRBV3-1|15|TRBJ2-7
CASSSWRQGTSEQYF
>TRBV2|13|TRBJ2-5
CASSRTFQETQYF
>TRBV4-1|16|TRBJ2-1
CASSQRGQELYNEQFF
>TRBV5-4|14|TRBJ2-1
CASSLGSTGTSEVF
>TRBV7-2|16|TRBJ2-3
CASSLLAGGPSDTQYF
>TRBV6-5|15|TRBJ2-2
CASSLEGRKTGELFF
>TRBV6-1|15|TRBJ1-5
CASSVAGTGNQPQHF
>TRBV7-8|15|TRBJ2-3
CASREAGGYGDTQYF
>TRBV9|14|TRBJ1-3
CASSATTVGNTIYF
>TRBV6-5|12|TRBJ2-7
CASKDRTYEQYF
>TRBV7-9|14|TRBJ1-2
CASSFVDTRYGYTF
>TRBV6-1|15|TRBJ2-3
CASSKGVKGADTQYF
>TRBV4-2|16|TRBJ2-7
CASSPTVGESSYEQYF
>TRBV6-1|15|TRBJ2-5
CASRKYRGMEETQYF
>TRBV6-2/TRBV6-3|11|TRBJ2-7
CASSQGLVRYF
>TRBV7-4|17|TRBJ1-4
CASSARVGSRGQEKLFF
>TRBV12-3/TRBV12-4|15|TRBJ2-3
CASSKGTGYTDTQYF
>TRBV6-1|14|TRBJ2-2
CASTGRGRTGELFF
>TRBV14|21|TRBJ2-2
CASSPMRGSGDPRLRTGELFF
>TRBV12-3/TRBV12-4|15|TRBJ2-7
CASRHQGLAGGPQYF
>TRBV20-1|17|TRBJ2-1
CSALSPTLAGGRDEQFF
>TRBV6-1|15|TRBJ2-1
CASSRRGGGRNEQFF
>TRBV18|12|TRBJ1-3
CASSPSVGTIYF
>TRBV5-5|12|TRBJ1-1
CASSLAGLVAFF
>TRBV20-1|16|TRBJ2-1
CSARDFELAGGGEQFF
>TRBV7-8|15|TRBJ2-1
CASSFSLVSYNEQFF
>TRBV6-1|13|TRBJ2-3
CASSPQAGDTQYF
>TRBV4-1|15|TRBJ1-6
CASKPGTGNNSPLHF
>TRBV29-1|15|TRBJ2-1
CSGGSGVSSYNEQFF
>TRBV15|16|TRBJ2-3
CATSRDDTLHTDTQYF